Each of the 32 T cell receptor beta chains below was sequenced from the same sample in a study of T cell responses to AZD1222 COVID-19 vaccine. The protocol was immunoSEQ multiplex PCR, while the TCRdb copy is restricted to in-frame clones and leaves out a portion. Of about 150,000 clones listed, more than 85% were seen once; the top ten hold about 9.1%. The starting material was peripheral blood, obtained on day 0 of AZD1222 vaccination. These receptors all come from an adult in good health.

The chain combines TRBV4-1 with TRBJ2-5; D might be TRBD2 (6 bases). Germline V gene sequence: CDR1 MGHRA, CDR2 YSYEKL. CDR3 size: 14 residues. V dropped 2 bases and J dropped 2 bases, with 9 bases sitting between them. The CDR3 DNA reads TGCGCCAGCAGCCAATGGGCGGGGCAAGAGACCCAGTACTTC. This translates into CASSQWAGQETQYF.

V gene TRBV7-3 combines with J gene TRBJ1-6; D perhaps matches TRBD1 (5 bases). Germline V gene sequence: CDR1 SGHTA, CDR2 FQGTGA. CDR3 length: 12 amino acids. CDR3 sequence: CGLGAQNSPLHF. The CDR3 DNA follows: TGTGGTTTAGGGGCTCAAAATTCACCCCTCCACTTT.

The rearrangement links TRBV12-3 or TRBV12-4 to TRBJ1-5, with D hard to call. The CDR3 loop spans 12 amino acids. V shed 3 bases and J shed 0 bases, with 0 bases lying between them. The CDR3 reads CASSFSNQPQHF. CDR3 DNA sequence: TGTGCCAGCAGTTTTAGCAATCAGCCCCAGCATTTT.

The V call is TRBV11-3, the J call TRBJ2-5; D might be TRBD2 (6 bases). The CDR3 spans 15 residues. The V gene's germline CDR1 is SGHNT and CDR2 YENEEA. V was trimmed by 5 bases and J by 3 bases, leaving 16 bases between them. The CDR3 DNA reads as TGTGCCAGCAGCCCCTGGGGGGAGCCAGAAGAGACCCAGTACTTC. Protein: CASSPWGEPEETQYF.

CDR3 nucleotide sequence: TGTGCCAGCAGCTTGGGGGGTATAACTAATGAAAAACTGTTTTTT. Its translation: CASSLGGITNEKLFF. This chain joins TRBV5-5 and TRBJ1-4; no clear D. Germline CDR1 and CDR2: SGHKS and YYEKEE (reference sequence). V was trimmed by 0 bases and J by 1 base, leaving 7 bases between them. The CDR3 contains 15 residues.

Here the CDR3 reads CASSGIRNGGELFF. The CDR3 DNA reads TGTGCCAGTAGTGGGATCCGGAATGGCGGGGAGCTGTTTTTT. The chain carries TRBV19 and TRBJ2-2; no clear D gene. The CDR3 totals 14 residues. Trimming took off 5 bases at V and 7 bases at J, with 14 bases between the two ends. The germline V gene encodes CDR1 LNHDA and CDR2 SQIVND (reference sequence).

This clone was counted only a few times. The V gene is TRBV10-3, the J gene TRBJ2-7; 8 positions agree with TRBD1. The CDR3 sequence is 15 residues long. Germline lookup yields CDR1 ENHRY and CDR2 SYGVKD. The V gene end was trimmed by 3 bases and the J gene end by 0 bases; junction bases not matched to a gene: 4. The CDR3 loop is CAISDPGQVSYEQYF. The CDR3 DNA reads TGTGCCATCAGTGACCCGGGACAGGTCTCCTACGAGCAGTACTTC.

The rearrangement links TRBV7-2 to TRBJ2-5; 14 positions agree with TRBD2. The CDR3 has 16 amino acids. V was clipped by 5 bases and J by 1 base; unmatched bases: 3. Germline assignment: CDR1 SGHTA and CDR2 FQGNSA. The CDR3, as DNA: TGTGCCAGCAGCCCGGGACTAGCGGGGGTCCAAGAGACCCAGTACTTC. Protein: CASSPGLAGVQETQYF.

The chain's CDR3 is CASSSIAGLQETQYF. The DNA of the CDR3 is TGTGCCAGCTCTTCCATAGCGGGACTCCAAGAGACCCAGTACTTC. The rearrangement uses TRBV18 and TRBJ2-5; 8 bases agree with TRBD2. Per the germline V gene, CDR1 is KGHSH and CDR2 is LQKENI. The CDR3 spans 15 residues. V dropped 6 bases and J dropped 1; count of bases not matched to a gene: 7.

This chain links TRBV7-9 with TRBJ1-1; D is undetermined. V lost 4 bases to trimming and J lost 6 bases, with 15 bases between them. CDR1 and CDR2 from the germline V gene are SEHNR and FQNEAQ (reference sequence). This CDR3 region has 14 residues. The CDR3 region is CASSSDGRGAEAFF. CDR3 DNA: TGTGCCAGCAGCTCTGACGGACGGGGAGCTGAAGCTTTCTTT.

V is TRBV19 and J is TRBJ1-5; 9 bases align to TRBD1. J lost 6 bases, V lost 5 bases, and 8 bases had no gene match. In germline, CDR1 is LNHDA, CDR2 SQIVND (reference sequence). The CDR3 runs to 15 residues. The CDR3 nucleotides are TGTGCCAGTAGTGTCTACAGGGGGCTTAGTCAGCCCCAGCATTTT. This codes for CASSVYRGLSQPQHF.

The chain joins TRBV30 to TRBJ2-5, with no clear D. The germline gives CDR1 GTSNPN, CDR2 SVGIG (reference sequence). Trimming removed 2 bases from V and 2 bases from J, with 6 bases in between. This CDR3 has 12 residues. The CDR3 coding sequence is TGTGCCTGGAGTACGGGTCAAGAGACCCAGTACTTC. Translating it yields CAWSTGQETQYF.

The chain employs TRBV19 and TRBJ1-6; the D gene is possibly TRBD1 (6 bases). The CDR3 spans 14 residues. Trimming removed 3 bases at V and 6 bases at J, with 9 bases between. Germline V gene data show CDR1 as LNHDA and CDR2 as SQIVND (reference sequence). Written as DNA, the CDR3 is TGTGCCAGTAGTATCGGGGGCCCTAATTCACCCCTCCACTTT. Translated, it gives CASSIGGPNSPLHF. The full variable domain, completed using reference TRBV19 and TRBJ1-6, is DGGITQSPKYLFRKEGQNVTLSCEQNLNHDAMYWYRQDPGQGLRLIYYSQIVNDFQKGDIAEGYSVSREKKESFPLTVTSAQKNPTAFYLCASSIGGPNSPLHFGNGTRLTVT.

V usage is TRBV6-1 and J usage is TRBJ1-1, with D possibly matching TRBD1 (5 bases). The V gene's germline CDR1 is MNHNS and CDR2 SASEGT. The CDR3 runs to 13 residues. Trimming stripped 2 bases from V and 4 bases from J, with 8 bases between. The CDR3 DNA is TGTGCCAGCAGTGAATGGGGGAGCACTGAAGCTTTCTTT. Translating it yields CASSEWGSTEAFF.

The rearrangement uses TRBV4-2 and TRBJ1-4; TRBD1 aligns across 7 bases. The CDR3 has 15 amino acids. Germline CDR1 reads LGHNA; CDR2 reads YNFKEQ. J gave up 7 bases and V 0 bases, and 5 bases lay outside the gene matches. The CDR3 here is CASSQDSGTVEKLFF. As DNA, the CDR3 is TGTGCCAGCAGCCAAGATAGCGGGACAGTTGAAAAACTGTTTTTT.

The chain uses TRBV27 and TRBJ1-2; D is unresolved. Looked up from germline, CDR1 is MNHEY and CDR2 is SMNVEV (reference sequence). The CDR3 contains 16 residues. V was shortened by 3 bases and J by 0 bases, with 14 bases between the two germline ends. CDR3 in DNA: TGTGCCAGCAGTTTTAGTTTGGCTAGCACTAACTATGGCTACACCTTC. This translates into CASSFSLASTNYGYTF.

The chain has TRBV2 and TRBJ2-5; 11 bases line up with TRBD2. Trimming took 2 bases from V and 5 from J; bases not matched to a gene: 16. CDR1 is SNHLY and CDR2 is FYNNEI in the germline V gene. This CDR3 is 19 amino acids long. The CDR3 is CASSEWVDGLAGGRETQYF. The DNA of the CDR3 is TGTGCCAGCAGTGAATGGGTGGATGGGCTAGCGGGGGGCCGGGAGACCCAGTACTTC.

J is TRBJ2-1 and V is TRBV5-1, with TRBD1 identical over 7 bases. Per germline, CDR1 SGHRS and CDR2 YFSETQ. The CDR3 runs to 21 residues. J gave up 0 bases and V 6 bases, and 24 bases lay outside the gene matches. The CDR3 DNA is TGCGCCAGCAACCCGGGGTGGGGGACAGATTGGATGATGAGCTCCTACAATGAGCAGTTCTTC. This translates into CASNPGWGTDWMMSSYNEQFF.

The rearrangement uses TRBV5-4 and TRBJ1-2, with 11 bases that match TRBD1. With 3 bases clipped from V and 5 bases from J, the junction kept 6 bases outside the gene matches. Germline values: CDR1 SGHNT, CDR2 YYREEE (reference sequence). The CDR3 runs 15 residues. The DNA of the CDR3 is TGTGCCAGCAGCTCAACCGGGACAGGGGGATATGGCTACACCTTC. Translated, it gives CASSSTGTGGYGYTF.

V usage is TRBV27 and J usage is TRBJ2-7; no definite D call. V lost 6 bases and J lost 2, with 11 bases in between. The CDR3 is made up of 13 amino acids. Germline loops: CDR1 MNHEY, CDR2 SMNVEV (reference sequence). CDR3 nucleotide sequence: TGTGCCAGCAGCCTAAGTGGGGCCTACGAGCAGTACTTC. As protein: CASSLSGAYEQYF.

The rearrangement joins TRBV10-1 to TRBJ1-5, with a weak D call TRBD1 (6 bases). Germline V CDR1 and CDR2: WNHNN, SYGVQD (reference sequence). The V gene lost 10 bases and the J gene lost 3 bases, with 16 bases spanning the gap. The CDR3 extends over 14 amino acids. This chain's CDR3 is CATANRVLNQPQHF. For the CDR3, the DNA is TGCGCCACCGCAAACAGGGTACTCAATCAGCCCCAGCATTTT.

This chain joins TRBV6-5 and TRBJ1-4, with D unresolved. In germline, CDR1 is MNHEY, CDR2 SVGAGI. The CDR3 totals 14 residues. Between the trimmed V and J ends, which lost 0 bases and 2 bases, there was a span of 4 bases. The CDR3 DNA reads TGTGCCAGCAGTTACTCTGATACTAATGAAAAACTGTTTTTT. Residues: CASSYSDTNEKLFF.

The chain joins TRBV6-1 to TRBJ1-6; a possible D gene is TRBD1 (5 bases). The CDR3 runs to 17 residues. CDR1 and CDR2 (germline): MNHNS, SASEGT. Trimming pared 3 bases from V and 6 bases from J, leaving 18 bases between. CDR3: CASSDQPGGRFNSPLHF. In nucleotides, the CDR3 is TGTGCCAGCAGTGATCAGCCGGGGGGTAGATTTAATTCACCCCTCCACTTT.

This chain links TRBV5-1 with TRBJ1-1; no clear D gene. This CDR3 region has 13 residues. Per germline, CDR1 SGHRS and CDR2 YFSETQ. V gave up 1 base and J gave up 4 bases, with 8 bases separating them. The CDR3 region is CASSLRESTEAFF. CDR3 nucleotides: TGCGCCAGCAGCTTGAGGGAGAGCACTGAAGCTTTCTTT.

CDR3 loop: CASSQEGQVSSGNTIYF. The CDR3 DNA reads TGTGCCAGCAGCCAAGAGGGCCAGGTGAGCTCTGGAAACACCATATATTTT. The chain carries TRBV4-2 and TRBJ1-3; D is ambiguous. The CDR3 has 17 amino acids. The germline CDR1 and CDR2 sequences are LGHNA and YNFKEQ. Trimming removed 0 bases from V and 0 bases from J, with 12 bases in between.

The rearrangement uses TRBV6-5 and TRBJ1-5; no clear D gene. The V end lost 6 bases, the J end lost 5 bases, and 14 bases lay between the germline ends. The germline V gene encodes CDR1 MNHEY and CDR2 SVGAGI. The CDR3 has 14 residues. The CDR3 DNA reads as TGTGCCAGCAGGTCCCAGACCGGGGATCAGCCCCAGCATTTT. As protein: CASRSQTGDQPQHF.

V and J are TRBV6-6 and TRBJ1-5, with D uncertain. V was pared by 7 bases and J by 4 bases, with 11 bases between. Looked up from germline, CDR1 is MNHNY and CDR2 is SVGAGI (reference sequence). CDR3 length equals 13 residues. CDR3: CASTLGGNQPQHF. Here the CDR3 DNA reads TGTGCCAGCACCCTGGGCGGGAATCAGCCCCAGCATTTT.

This rearrangement joins TRBV19 to TRBJ2-7; perhaps D is TRBD1 or TRBD2 (5 bases each). Germline-derived CDR1 and CDR2 are LNHDA and SQIVND (reference sequence). The CDR3 length is 13 residues. Between the trimmed V and J ends, which lost 4 bases and 4 bases, there was a span of 11 bases. The CDR3 DNA is TGTGCCAGTAGTACATCAGGGAGTTACGAGCAGTACTTC. Protein: CASSTSGSYEQYF.

CDR3 sequence (DNA): TGTGCCAGCAGTTCGGGACGGATAATCAATCAGCCCCAGCATTTT. Protein sequence: CASSSGRIINQPQHF. The chain recombines TRBV28 with TRBJ1-5, with D maybe TRBD1 (5 bases). Trimming removed 4 bases from V and 3 bases from J, with 13 bases in between. The CDR3 runs 15 residues. Per the germline V gene, CDR1 is MDHEN and CDR2 is SYDVKM.

This chain uses TRBV5-1 with TRBJ1-6, with D perhaps TRBD1 (6 bases). This CDR3 contains 14 residues. Trimming removed 0 bases from V and 6 bases from J, with 7 bases in between. Germline CDR1 and CDR2: SGHRS and YFSETQ. CDR3: CASSLAQGNSPLHF. As DNA, the CDR3 is TGCGCCAGCAGCTTGGCACAGGGTAATTCACCCCTCCACTTT.

The chain is built from TRBV5-4 and TRBJ2-5, with D perhaps given as TRBD1 or TRBD2 (5 bases each). Germline V gives CDR1 SGHNT, CDR2 YYREEE (reference sequence). This CDR3 spans 12 amino acids. Between the trimmed V and J ends, which lost 7 bases and 1 base, there was a span of 8 bases. The CDR3 reads CASGGSQETQYF. CDR3 nucleotide sequence: TGTGCCAGCGGGGGATCCCAAGAGACCCAGTACTTC.

This clone was detected once. The CDR3 nucleotides are TGTGCCAGTAGTATTAATCCCAGAGTTACTGGCTACACCTTC. The encoded protein is CASSINPRVTGYTF. The chain links TRBV19 to TRBJ1-2; D is undetermined. The CDR3 is made up of 14 amino acids. Germline loops: CDR1 LNHDA, CDR2 SQIVND (reference sequence). V lost 3 bases, J lost 7 bases, and 15 bases lay in between.